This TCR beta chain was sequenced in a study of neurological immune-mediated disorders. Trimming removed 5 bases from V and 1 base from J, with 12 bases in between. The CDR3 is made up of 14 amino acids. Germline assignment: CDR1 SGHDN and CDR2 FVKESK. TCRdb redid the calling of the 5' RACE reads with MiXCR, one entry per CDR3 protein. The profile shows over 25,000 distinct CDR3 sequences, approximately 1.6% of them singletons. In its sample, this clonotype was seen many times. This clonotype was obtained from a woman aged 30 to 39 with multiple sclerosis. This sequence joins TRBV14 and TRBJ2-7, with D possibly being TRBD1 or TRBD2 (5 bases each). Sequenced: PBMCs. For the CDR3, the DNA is TGTGCCAGCAGCAAAGGGACGCCGTCCTACGAGCAGTACTTC. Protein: CASSKGTPSYEQYF.